The text below deals with one T cell receptor (beta chain). Trimming pared 0 bases from V and 12 bases from J, leaving 9 bases between. Germline V lookup: CDR1 MGHRA, CDR2 YSYEKL. This CDR3 is 12 amino acids long. Sequencing used immunoSEQ multiplex PCR; TCRdb keeps in-frame clones, though not all of them. This table has 400,000 to 550,000 clones, 87% appearing once. This record belongs to a study of blood T cell repertoires in COVID-19. Recruits, aged about 18 to 90 years, lived in 25 or so US areas. Assignments of participants to cohorts depended upon their own reported clinical history. Sequences were obtained from PBMCs or T cells enriched from blood (not recorded which). This receptor was taken from a woman aged 18-30 years with acute COVID-19. The chain links TRBV4-1 to TRBJ1-3; no reliable D call. The CDR3 bases are TGCGCCAGCAGCCAAGAGTCGTCGGGCATATATTTT. Amino acids: CASSQESSGIYF.